What follows describes a single T cell receptor beta chain. Measured with immunoSEQ multiplex PCR; TCRdb has only the in-frame clones, and not every one. The sample holds 60,000 to 80,000 clones, 70% to 90% seen once. This specimen belongs to a study of technical replicates of blood from a handful of donors. The source of this sequence is a human donor in good health. Some clones in this sample may be carry-over from other donors' samples. Sequenced: PBMCs.

The CDR3: CASSRAGGNEQFF. The CDR3 DNA sequence: TGTGCCAGCAGCCGCGCAGGGGGCAATGAGCAGTTCTTC. The chain is built from TRBV7-6 and TRBJ2-1; 7 bases line up with TRBD1. Germline CDR1 reads SGHVS; CDR2 reads FNYEAQ. This CDR3 spans 13 amino acids. V lost 5 bases, J lost 6 bases, and 4 bases stayed unmatched.